The 6 T cell receptor beta chains listed next were all sequenced from one sample in a study of blood T cell repertoires in COVID-19. TCRdb keeps only in-frame clones here, not all; method: immunoSEQ multiplex PCR. Here the sample spans some 270,000 clones, around 86% being singletons. The sample comprised PBMCs or T cells enriched from blood (not recorded which). These receptors were collected from a woman in her forties who had recovered from COVID-19.

The rearrangement uses TRBV7-9 and TRBJ2-1; 10 nucleotides match TRBD2. The CDR3 sequence is 15 residues long. V shed 3 bases and J 4 bases; nucleotides not matched to a gene: 3. Germline CDR1 and CDR2: SEHNR and FQNEAQ (reference sequence). CDR3 nucleotide sequence: TGTGCCAGCAGCTTTAGCGGGGGGACTTACAATGAGCAGTTCTTC. This gives the protein CASSFSGGTYNEQFF.

With respect to this clone: A junction end diverges from the germline sequence, so it may reflect a read error. This chain joins TRBV18 and TRBJ2-1, with 7 nucleotides matching TRBD2. The CDR3 length is 16 residues. Germline V CDR1 and CDR2: KGHSH, LQKENI. CDR3 nucleotide sequence: TGTGCCAGCTCACCACGGGGAGGGAACTCCAACAATGAGCAGTTCTTC. Its translation is CASSPRGGNSNNEQFF.

This clone appeared a few times. The chain carries TRBV6-5 and TRBJ2-1, with D maybe TRBD2 (5 bases). The germline V and J ends were trimmed by 1 base and 7 bases, with 8 bases remaining between them. Germline assignment: CDR1 MNHEY and CDR2 SVGAGI. This CDR3 is built from 13 residues. This chain's CDR3 is CASSYLTGNEQFF. The CDR3 nucleotides are TGTGCCAGCAGTTACTTGACGGGGAATGAGCAGTTCTTC.

The gene calls are TRBV2 and TRBJ2-5; D is unresolved. CDR3 length: 12 residues. V was shortened by 2 bases and J by 4 bases, with 5 bases between the two germline ends. Per germline, CDR1 SNHLY and CDR2 FYNNEI. CDR3 sequence reads: CASSERVETQYF. The DNA of the CDR3 is TGTGCCAGCAGTGAACGCGTAGAGACCCAGTACTTC.

J is TRBJ2-7 and V is TRBV6-2 or TRBV6-3; maybe TRBD2 (6 bases). Germline V gene lookup returns CDR1 MNHEY and CDR2 SVGEGT. The CDR3 loop spans 17 amino acids. The V end was cut by 5 bases, the J end by 6 bases, with 26 bases between. CDR3 amino acids: CASSTRILGGVTGEQYF. CDR3 coding DNA: TGTGCCAGCAGTACAAGAATTCTGGGGGGAGTAACGGGCGAGCAGTACTTC.

V usage is TRBV9 and J usage is TRBJ1-4; 10 bases map to TRBD1. V dropped 6 bases and J dropped 5; count of bases not matched to a gene: 4. The CDR3 runs 14 residues. The germline V gene encodes CDR1 SGDLS and CDR2 YYNGEE. The CDR3 bases are TGTGCCAGCACACCGGGACAGGGGAATGAAAAACTGTTTTTT. Translation: CASTPGQGNEKLFF.